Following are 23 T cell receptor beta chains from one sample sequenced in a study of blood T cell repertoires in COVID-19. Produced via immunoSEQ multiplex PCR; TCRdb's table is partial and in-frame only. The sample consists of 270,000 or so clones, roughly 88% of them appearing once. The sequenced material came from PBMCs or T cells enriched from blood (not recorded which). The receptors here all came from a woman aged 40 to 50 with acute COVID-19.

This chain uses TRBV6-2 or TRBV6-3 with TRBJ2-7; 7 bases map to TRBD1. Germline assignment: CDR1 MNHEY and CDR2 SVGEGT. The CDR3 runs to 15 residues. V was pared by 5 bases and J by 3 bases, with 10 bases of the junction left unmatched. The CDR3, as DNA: TGTGCCAGCAGTAGACCCAGGGGGTACGTCTACGAGCAGTACTTC. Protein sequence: CASSRPRGYVYEQYF.

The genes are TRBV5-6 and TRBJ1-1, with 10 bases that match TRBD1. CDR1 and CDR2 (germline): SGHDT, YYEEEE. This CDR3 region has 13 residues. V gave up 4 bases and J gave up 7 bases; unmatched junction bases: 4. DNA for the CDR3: TGTGCCAGCAGCCCGGGACAGGGGCTTGAAGCTTTCTTT. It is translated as CASSPGQGLEAFF.

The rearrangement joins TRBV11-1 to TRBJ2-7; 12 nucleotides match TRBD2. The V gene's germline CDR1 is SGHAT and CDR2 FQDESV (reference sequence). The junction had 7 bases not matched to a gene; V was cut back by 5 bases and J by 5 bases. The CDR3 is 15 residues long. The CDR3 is CASSLHGLAGHEQYF. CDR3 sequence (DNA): TGTGCCAGCAGCCTGCATGGACTAGCGGGGCACGAGCAGTACTTC.

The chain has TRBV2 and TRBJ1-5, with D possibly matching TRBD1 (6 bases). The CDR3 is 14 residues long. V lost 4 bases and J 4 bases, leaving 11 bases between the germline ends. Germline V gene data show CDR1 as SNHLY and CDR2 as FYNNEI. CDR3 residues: CASSGGQKNQPQHF. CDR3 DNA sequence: TGTGCCAGCAGTGGAGGACAGAAGAATCAGCCCCAGCATTTT.

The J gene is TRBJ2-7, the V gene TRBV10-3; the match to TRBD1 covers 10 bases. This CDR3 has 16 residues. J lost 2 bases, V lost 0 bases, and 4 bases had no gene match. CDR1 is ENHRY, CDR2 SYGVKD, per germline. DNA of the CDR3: TGTGCCATCAGTGAGTCCTGGACAGGGGGGCCCTACGAGCAGTACTTC. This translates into CAISESWTGGPYEQYF.

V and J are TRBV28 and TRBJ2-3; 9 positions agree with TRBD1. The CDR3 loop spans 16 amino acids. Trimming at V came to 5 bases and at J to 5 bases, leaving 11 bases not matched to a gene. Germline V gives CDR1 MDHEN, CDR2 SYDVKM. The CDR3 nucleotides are TGTGCCAGCAGTCTCCCCCCGGGACAGGGTAGAGATACGCAGTATTTT. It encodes CASSLPPGQGRDTQYF.

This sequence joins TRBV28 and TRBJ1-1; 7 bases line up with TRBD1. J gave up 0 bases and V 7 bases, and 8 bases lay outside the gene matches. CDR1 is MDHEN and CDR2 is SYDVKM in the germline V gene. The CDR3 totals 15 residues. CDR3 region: CASTQGGRLNTEAFF. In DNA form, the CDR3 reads TGTGCCAGCACCCAAGGGGGCAGACTGAACACTGAAGCTTTCTTT.

The chain's CDR3 is CATSVGGQSSQETQYF. The DNA for the CDR3 is TGTGCCACCAGTGTAGGGGGTCAGTCCTCCCAAGAGACCCAGTACTTC. The genes are TRBV24-1 and TRBJ2-5, with D tentatively TRBD1 (6 bases). The germline V gene encodes CDR1 KGHDR and CDR2 SFDVKD. The ends were cut back, 5 bases at V and 1 base at J, with 16 bases in the middle. The CDR3 consists of 16 residues.

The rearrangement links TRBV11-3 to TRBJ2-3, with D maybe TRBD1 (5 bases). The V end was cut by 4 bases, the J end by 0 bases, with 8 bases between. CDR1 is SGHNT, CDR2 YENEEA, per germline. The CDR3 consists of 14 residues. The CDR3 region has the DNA TGTGCCAGCAGCTGGGCAGGGAGCACAGATACGCAGTATTTT. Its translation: CASSWAGSTDTQYF.

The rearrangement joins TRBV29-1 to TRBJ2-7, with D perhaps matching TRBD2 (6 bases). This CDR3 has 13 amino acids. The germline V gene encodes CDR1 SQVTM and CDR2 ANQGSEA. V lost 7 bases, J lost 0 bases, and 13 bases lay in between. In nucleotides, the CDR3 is TGCAGCGCGACTTCCGGGAGCTCCTACGAGCAGTACGTC. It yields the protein CSATSGSSYEQYV.

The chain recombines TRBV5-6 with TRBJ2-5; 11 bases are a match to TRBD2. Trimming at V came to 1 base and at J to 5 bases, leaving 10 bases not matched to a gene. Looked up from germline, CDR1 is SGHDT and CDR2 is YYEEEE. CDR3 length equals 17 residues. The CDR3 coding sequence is TGTGCCAGCAGCTTGTTTGTAGCGGGAGGGCCGGGGGAGACCCAGTACTTC. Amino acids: CASSLFVAGGPGETQYF.

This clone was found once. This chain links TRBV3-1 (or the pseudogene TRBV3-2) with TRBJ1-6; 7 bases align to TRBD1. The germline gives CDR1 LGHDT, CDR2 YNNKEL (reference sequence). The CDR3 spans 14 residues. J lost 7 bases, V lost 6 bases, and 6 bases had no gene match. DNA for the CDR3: TGTGCCAGCAGTTTACAGGGGAACAATTCACCCCTCCACTTT. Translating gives CASSLQGNNSPLHF.

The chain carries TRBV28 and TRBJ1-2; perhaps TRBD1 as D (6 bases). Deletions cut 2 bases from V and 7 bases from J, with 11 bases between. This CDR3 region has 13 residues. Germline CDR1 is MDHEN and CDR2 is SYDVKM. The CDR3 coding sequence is TGTGCCAGCAGTTTAGCAGGGGCTGCTGGCTACACCTTC. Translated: CASSLAGAAGYTF.

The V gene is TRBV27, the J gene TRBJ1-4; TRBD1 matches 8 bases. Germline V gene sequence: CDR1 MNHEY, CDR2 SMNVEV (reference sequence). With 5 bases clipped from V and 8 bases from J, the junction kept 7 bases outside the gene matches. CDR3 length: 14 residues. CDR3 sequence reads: CASSRRGPGEKLFF. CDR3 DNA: TGTGCCAGCAGTCGCAGGGGGCCTGGGGAAAAACTGTTTTTT. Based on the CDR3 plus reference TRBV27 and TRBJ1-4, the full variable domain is EAQVTQNPRYLITVTGKKLTVTCSQNMNHEYMSWYRQDPGLGLRQIYYSMNVEVTDKGDVPEGYKVSRKEKRNFPLILESPSPNQTSLYFCASSRRGPGEKLFFGSGTQLSVL.

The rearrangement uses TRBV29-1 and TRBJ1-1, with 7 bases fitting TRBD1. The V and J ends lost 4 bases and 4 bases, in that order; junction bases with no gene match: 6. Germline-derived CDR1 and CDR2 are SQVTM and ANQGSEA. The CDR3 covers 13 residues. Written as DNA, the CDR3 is TGCAGCGTTGTGACAGGGCTCCTCACTGAAGCTTTCTTT. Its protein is CSVVTGLLTEAFF.

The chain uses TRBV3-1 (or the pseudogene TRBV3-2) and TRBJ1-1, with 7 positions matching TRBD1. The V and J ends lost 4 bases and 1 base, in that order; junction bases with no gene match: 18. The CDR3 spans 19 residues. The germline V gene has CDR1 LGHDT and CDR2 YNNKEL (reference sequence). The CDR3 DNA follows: TGTGCCAGCAGCCCCCTACGACCAGGGGGAAGTTATTGGAACACTGAAGCTTTCTTT. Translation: CASSPLRPGGSYWNTEAFF.

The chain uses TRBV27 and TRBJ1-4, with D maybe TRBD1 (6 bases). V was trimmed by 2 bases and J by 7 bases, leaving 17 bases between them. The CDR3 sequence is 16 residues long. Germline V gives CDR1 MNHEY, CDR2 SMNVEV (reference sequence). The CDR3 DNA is TGTGCCAGCAGTTTAACTAGGGCGGGGGCAGTTGAAAAACTGTTTTTT. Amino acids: CASSLTRAGAVEKLFF.

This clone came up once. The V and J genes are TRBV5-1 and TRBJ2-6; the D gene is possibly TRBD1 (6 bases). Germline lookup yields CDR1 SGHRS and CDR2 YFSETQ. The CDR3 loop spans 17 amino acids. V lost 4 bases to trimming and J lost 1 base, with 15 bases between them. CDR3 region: CASSNPLQGSGANVLTF. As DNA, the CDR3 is TGCGCCAGCAGCAACCCCTTACAGGGTTCTGGGGCCAACGTCCTGACTTTC.

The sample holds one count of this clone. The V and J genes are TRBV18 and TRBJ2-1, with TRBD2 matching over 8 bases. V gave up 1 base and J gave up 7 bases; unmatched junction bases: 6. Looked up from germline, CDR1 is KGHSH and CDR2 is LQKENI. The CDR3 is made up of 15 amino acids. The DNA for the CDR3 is TGTGCCAGCTCACCACTTACGGGACTAGTAAATGAGCAGTTCTTC. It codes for CASSPLTGLVNEQFF. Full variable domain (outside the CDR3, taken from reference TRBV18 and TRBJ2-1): NAGVMQNPRHLVRRRGQEARLRCSPMKGHSHVYWYRQLPEEGLKFMVYLQKENIIDESGMPKERFSAEFPKEGPSILRIQQVVRGDSAAYFCASSPLTGLVNEQFFGPGTRLTVL.

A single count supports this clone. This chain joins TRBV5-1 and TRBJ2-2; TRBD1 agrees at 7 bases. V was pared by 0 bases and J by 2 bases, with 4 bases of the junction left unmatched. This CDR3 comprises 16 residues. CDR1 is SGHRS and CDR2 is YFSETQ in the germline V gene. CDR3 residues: CASSLAGTANTGELFF. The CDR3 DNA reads TGCGCCAGCAGCTTGGCTGGGACAGCAAACACCGGGGAGCTGTTTTTT. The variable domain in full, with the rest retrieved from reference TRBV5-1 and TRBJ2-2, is KAGVTQTPRYLIKTRGQQVTLSCSPISGHRSVSWYQQTPGQGLQFLFEYFSETQRNKGNFPGRFSGRQFSNSRSEMNVSTLELGDSALYLCASSLAGTANTGELFFGEGSRLTVL.

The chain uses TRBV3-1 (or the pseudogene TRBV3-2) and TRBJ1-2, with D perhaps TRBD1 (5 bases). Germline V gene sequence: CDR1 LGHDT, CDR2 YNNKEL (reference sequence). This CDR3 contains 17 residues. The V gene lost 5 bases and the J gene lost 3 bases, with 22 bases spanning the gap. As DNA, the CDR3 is TGTGCCAGCAGCTATTTAGGGAGGGTAGGGGTCGACTATGGCTACACCTTC. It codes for CASSYLGRVGVDYGYTF.

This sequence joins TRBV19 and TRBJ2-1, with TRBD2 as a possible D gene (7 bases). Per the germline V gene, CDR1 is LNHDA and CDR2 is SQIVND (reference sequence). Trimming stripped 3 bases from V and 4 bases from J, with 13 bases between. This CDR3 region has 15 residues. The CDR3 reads CASSMGGPLYNEQFF. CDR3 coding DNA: TGTGCCAGTAGTATGGGGGGGCCATTATACAATGAGCAGTTCTTC.

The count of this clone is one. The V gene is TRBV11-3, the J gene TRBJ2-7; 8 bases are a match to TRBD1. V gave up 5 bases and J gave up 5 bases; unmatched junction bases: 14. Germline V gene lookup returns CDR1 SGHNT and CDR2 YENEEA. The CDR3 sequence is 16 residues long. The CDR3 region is CASSPTGVDREDEQYV. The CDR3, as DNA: TGTGCCAGCAGCCCAACAGGCGTGGACAGGGAGGACGAGCAGTACGTC.